This T cell receptor (beta chain) is from a study of blood T cell repertoires in COVID-19. Study overall: Spain, Italy and the United States supplied samples that represented acute and convalescent COVID-19. T cells, B-cell-depleted T cells, or PBMCs supplied cDNA or gDNA.

Per the original data handling: It was from reference gene primer amplification that nucleated cell counts were estimated. Libraries were prepared by immunoSEQ multiplex PCR; TCRdb keeps only in-frame clonotypes and omits some of them. V, J and clone size are those of that table, while D and trimming were read from the DNA. The sample lists under 200,000 clones, approximately 90% occurring once. This CDR3 contains 17 residues. Trimming left V 4 bases short and J 0 bases short, with 18 bases between. The chain links TRBV5-3 to TRBJ2-3; D remains unclear. TRBV5-3 qualifies as an ORF whose function is uncertain. The sequence was obtained from a man aged 65 to 85 with active or convalescent COVID-19. Sequencing used peripheral blood. The DNA of the CDR3 is TGTGCCAGAAGCCCGACTCCTGCTGATCCGAGCACAGATACGCAGTATTTT. This gives the protein CARSPTPADPSTDTQYF.